This TCR beta chain came from a study of T cell changes during pregnancy in multiple sclerosis. Trimming took off 2 bases at V and 3 bases at J, with 11 bases between the two ends. CDR3 length: 15 residues. Germline V lookup: CDR1 GTSNPN, CDR2 SVGIG (reference sequence). Data came from immunoSEQ multiplex PCR; TCRdb stores just in-frame clones and leaves some out. The table shows approximately 94,000 clones, with 92% occurring only once. Specimen: peripheral blood, collected after pregnancy. This receptor was identified in a female donor with multiple sclerosis, enrolled in a pregnancy study. The chain uses TRBV30 and TRBJ2-6; a weak D match, TRBD1 (6 bases). The CDR3 DNA follows: TGTGCCTGGAGTCCACAGGGTTATGGGGCCAACGTCCTGACTTTC. Amino acid sequence: CAWSPQGYGANVLTF.